This passage covers 13 T cell receptor beta chains from one sample sequenced in a study of T cells in Graves' hyperthyroidism and ophthalmopathy. The source material, RNA transcripts, was used to amplify TCR beta CDR3 regions. A set of HTBI primers served as the primers for a first-round RT-PCR of the TCR CDR3. TCRdb recomputed calls from the multiplex PCR reads with MiXCR, one row per CDR3 protein. Of about 300,000 distinct CDR3 sequences in the sample, approximately 18% are singletons; the top ten hold roughly 39%. Material for sequencing was blood. All receptors come from a man aged 50 or older with Graves' ophthalmopathy.

Only a few counts were recorded for this clonotype. The gene calls are TRBV11-2 and TRBJ1-5; D is perhaps TRBD1 (5 bases). Germline V gene lookup returns CDR1 SGHAT and CDR2 FQNNGV. This CDR3 is built from 14 residues. V was pared by 5 bases and J by 6 bases, with 14 bases between. CDR3 region: CASSRLGAFQPQHF. In DNA form, the CDR3 reads TGTGCCAGCAGCCGGCTCGGGGCCTTTCAGCCCCAGCATTTT.

The rearrangement joins TRBV12-3 or TRBV12-4 to TRBJ1-4; D remains unclear. This CDR3 has 15 residues. The germline V and J ends were trimmed by 1 base and 2 bases, with 8 bases remaining between them. CDR3 region: CASSLGGWTNEKLFF. The DNA for the CDR3 is TGTGCCAGCAGTTTAGGGGGATGGACTAATGAAAAACTGTTTTTT.

This clonotype was detected many times. This sequence joins TRBV2 and TRBJ1-2; a weak D match, TRBD1 (6 bases). CDR1 and CDR2 from the germline V gene are SNHLY and FYNNEI. Deletions cut 7 bases from V and 4 bases from J, with 16 bases between. The CDR3 is 14 amino acids. Here the CDR3 DNA reads TGTGCCAGCACCCCCGGAGGGACATCCTATGGCTACACCTTC. Translation gives CASTPGGTSYGYTF.

The rearrangement uses TRBV27 and TRBJ1-2; D is undetermined. Germline CDR1 reads MNHEY; CDR2 reads SMNVEV (reference sequence). This CDR3 contains 17 residues. V shed 0 bases and J shed 4 bases, with 18 bases lying between them. This CDR3 reads CASSLSISGGYSYGYTF. The CDR3 nucleotides read TGTGCCAGCAGTTTATCTATCTCGGGAGGATACTCCTATGGCTACACCTTC.

This chain links TRBV2 with TRBJ2-7, with 9 bases that match TRBD1. The CDR3 sequence is 17 residues long. V gave up 2 bases and J gave up 2 bases; unmatched junction bases: 10. Per the germline V gene, CDR1 is SNHLY and CDR2 is FYNNEI. The CDR3 nucleotides are TGTGCCAGCAGTGAAAGGGCTCCCGGGACAGGGCCCTACGAGCAGTACTTC. It is translated as CASSERAPGTGPYEQYF. The variable domain in full, completed from reference TRBV2 and TRBJ2-7, reads EPEVTQTPSHQVTQMGQEVILRCVPISNHLYFYWYRQILGQKVEFLVSFYNNEISEKSEIFDDQFSVERPDGSNFTLKIRSTKLEDSAMYFCASSERAPGTGPYEQYFGPGTRLTVT.

This clonotype was counted between two and nine times. The genes are TRBV15 and TRBJ1-6; possibly TRBD1 for D (5 bases). CDR3 length: 14 amino acids. V shed 0 bases and J shed 7 bases, with 7 bases lying between them. Germline assignment: CDR1 LNHNV and CDR2 YYDKDF (reference sequence). CDR3 in DNA: TGTGCCACCAGCAGAGATCGGGGGAATTCACCCCTCCACTTT. Protein product: CATSRDRGNSPLHF.

This clonotype was observed a few times. V is TRBV11-2 and J is TRBJ2-1; 10 nucleotides match TRBD2. Germline CDR1 reads SGHAT; CDR2 reads FQNNGV. After removal of 1 base from V and 7 bases from J, the junction contained 10 bases not matched to a gene. This CDR3 contains 17 residues. The CDR3 DNA sequence: TGTGCCAGCAGCTTAGGTCGTCTAGCGGGAGTCGGGAATGAGCAGTTCTTC. Translating gives CASSLGRLAGVGNEQFF.

This clonotype was found a few times. The chain uses TRBV9 and TRBJ2-2, with D perhaps being TRBD1 or TRBD2 (5 bases each). The CDR3 has 15 amino acids. V lost 0 bases to trimming and J lost 6 bases, with 12 bases between them. Germline CDR1 and CDR2: SGDLS and YYNGEE. The CDR3 region is CASSVGSRGAGELFF. The CDR3 bases are TGTGCCAGCAGCGTAGGTTCTCGGGGCGCCGGGGAGCTGTTTTTT.

This clonotype was seen once. The genes are TRBV5-1 and TRBJ2-7, with D perhaps matching TRBD1 (6 bases). Germline CDR1 is SGHRS and CDR2 is YFSETQ. V was shortened by 0 bases and J by 1 base, with 14 bases between the two germline ends. CDR3 length: 16 amino acids. The CDR3 DNA follows: TGCGCCAGCAGCTTGGCGCTTACAGGGCCTTCCTACGAGCAGTACTTC. Translated: CASSLALTGPSYEQYF.

The rearrangement uses TRBV5-1 and TRBJ2-5; 7 bases align to TRBD1. The germline V gene has CDR1 SGHRS and CDR2 YFSETQ. The CDR3 runs 16 residues. Trimming removed 0 bases from V and 1 base from J; junction bases left unmatched: 6. The CDR3 DNA follows: TGCGCCAGCAGCTTGGGTGCAGGGGGTCTCCAAGAGACCCAGTACTTC. Protein product: CASSLGAGGLQETQYF.

This clonotype was recorded a few times. The V gene is TRBV19, the J gene TRBJ2-1; D perhaps matches TRBD1 (6 bases). Germline CDR1 LNHDA, CDR2 SQIVND (reference sequence). The CDR3 extends over 15 amino acids. V lost 5 bases to trimming and J lost 2 bases, with 13 bases between them. CDR3 sequence (DNA): TGTGCCAGTAGTGTTAACAGGGACCCCTACAATGAGCAGTTCTTC. Translating gives CASSVNRDPYNEQFF.

This clonotype was counted at least ten times. The gene calls are TRBV3-1 and TRBJ2-3; the D is unclear. Germline assignment: CDR1 LGHDT and CDR2 YNNKEL (reference sequence). This CDR3 is built from 15 residues. Between the trimmed V and J ends, which lost 2 bases and 2 bases, there was a span of 11 bases. CDR3: CASSQILSATDTQYF. CDR3 coding DNA: TGTGCCAGCAGCCAAATCTTGAGTGCCACAGATACGCAGTATTTT.

This clonotype has a handful of counts. The chain carries TRBV5-1 and TRBJ2-2; D remains unclear. The length of the CDR3 is 12 residues. Germline assignment: CDR1 SGHRS and CDR2 YFSETQ. Trimming left V 9 bases short and J 5 bases short, with 11 bases between. CDR3 loop: CATSARTGELFF. CDR3 bases: TGCGCCACCTCGGCCCGAACCGGGGAGCTGTTTTTT. Variable domain in full (rest from reference TRBV5-1 and TRBJ2-2): KAGVTQTPRYLIKTRGQQVTLSCSPISGHRSVSWYQQTPGQGLQFLFEYFSETQRNKGNFPGRFSGRQFSNSRSEMNVSTLELGDSALYLCATSARTGELFFGEGSRLTVL.